This T cell receptor (beta chain) stems from a study of OX40 agonist ivuxolimab in advanced cancers. Study-wide context: Ivuxolimab was administered intravenously to patients at 0.01 to 10 mg/kg every 2 weeks.

V shed 2 bases and J 3 bases; nucleotides not matched to a gene: 3. This CDR3 has 13 residues. Per germline, CDR1 GTSNPN and CDR2 SVGIG (reference sequence). Profiling relied on immunoSEQ multiplex PCR, and the TCRdb table lists in-frame clones only, not all of them. The table has over 60,000 clones, 89% seen once; the top ten hold under 0.4%. This specimen consisted of CD4+ or CD8+ T cells sorted from blood, obtained in a trial of the OX40 agonist ivuxolimab. The sequence derives from an adult with an advanced solid tumor such as melanoma, head and neck, liver or kidney cancer. The chain couples TRBV30 to TRBJ1-1; TRBD1 aligns across 7 bases. The DNA of the CDR3 is TGTGCCTGGAGTAGGGGGCCGGACACTGAAGCTTTCTTT. Translating it yields CAWSRGPDTEAFF.